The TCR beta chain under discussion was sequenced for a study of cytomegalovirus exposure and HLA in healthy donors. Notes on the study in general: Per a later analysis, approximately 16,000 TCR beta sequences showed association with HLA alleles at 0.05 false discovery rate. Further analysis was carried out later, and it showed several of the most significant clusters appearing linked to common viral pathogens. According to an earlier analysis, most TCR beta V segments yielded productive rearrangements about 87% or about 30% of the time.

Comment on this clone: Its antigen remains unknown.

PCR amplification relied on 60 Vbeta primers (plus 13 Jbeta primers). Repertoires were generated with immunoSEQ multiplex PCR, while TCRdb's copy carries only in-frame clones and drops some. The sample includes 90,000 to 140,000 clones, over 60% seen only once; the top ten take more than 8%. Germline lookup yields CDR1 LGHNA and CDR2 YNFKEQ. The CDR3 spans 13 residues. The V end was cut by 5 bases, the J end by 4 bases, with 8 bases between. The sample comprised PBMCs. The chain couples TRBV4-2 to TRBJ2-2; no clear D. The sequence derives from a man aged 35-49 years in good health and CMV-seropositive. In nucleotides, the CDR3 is TGTGCCAGCAGCTTAACAAGCACCGGGGAGCTGTTTTTT. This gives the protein CASSLTSTGELFF.